The rows below give T cell receptor beta chains drawn from one sample of a study of blood T cell repertoires in COVID-19. Only in-frame clones appear in the TCRdb table, and some are missing; sequencing was by immunoSEQ multiplex PCR. The table records 75,000 to 90,000 clones, around 82% of them present only once. Specimen: peripheral blood. Source of these receptors: a man aged 60-69 years with COVID-19, enrolled during active disease. Each CDR3 is given with its conserved first and last residue. The D gene is left open where the match is weak. Rows give clone size only sometimes, using once, few, many, or a class for an expanded clone.

V: TRBV3-1/TRBV3-2
J: TRBJ1-1
size: .
D: .
CDR3: CASSPFLLNTEAFF
DNA: TGTGCCAGCAGCCCATTTCTATTGAACACTGAAGCTTTCTTT

V: TRBV10-3
J: TRBJ2-7
size: .
D: TRBD2
CDR3: CAISEPGLAGREDEQYF
DNA: TGTGCCATCAGTGAGCCGGGACTAGCGGGAAGGGAGGACGAGCAGTACTTC

V: TRBV5-1
J: TRBJ2-7
size: .
D: .
CDR3: CASSKLDSSSYEQYF
DNA: TGCGCCAGCAGCAAGCTGGACAGTAGCTCCTACGAGCAGTACTTC

V: TRBV29-1
J: TRBJ2-1
size: .
D: .
CDR3: CSAAERGGSSYNEQFF
DNA: TGCAGCGCCGCAGAGAGGGGGGGGAGCTCCTACAATGAGCAGTTCTTC

V: TRBV7-9
J: TRBJ2-7
size: .
D: .
CDR3: CASSLSWQAYEQYF
DNA: TGTGCCAGCAGCTTAAGTTGGCAGGCCTACGAGCAGTACTTC

V: TRBV19
J: TRBJ1-2
size: .
D: TRBD1
CDR3: CASSYPGQYGYTF
DNA: TGTGCCAGTAGTTACCCGGGACAGTATGGCTACACCTTC

V: TRBV12-1
J: TRBJ2-1
size: .
D: .
CDR3: CASSFGGRNYNEQFF
DNA: TGTGCCAGCAGCTTTGGGGGCCGGAACTACAATGAGCAGTTCTTC

V: TRBV5-1
J: TRBJ2-5
size: .
D: .
CDR3: CASSAATAAQGETQYF
DNA: TGCGCCAGCAGCGCCGCGACGGCAGCCCAGGGAGAGACCCAGTACTTC

V: TRBV3-1/TRBV3-2
J: TRBJ1-1
size: few
D: TRBD1
CDR3: CASRYRGQGGTEAFF
DNA: TGTGCCAGCAGGTACAGAGGACAGGGAGGCACTGAAGCTTTCTTT

V: TRBV6-1
J: TRBJ1-5
size: few
D: .
CDR3: CASSEAGGGNQPQHF
DNA: TGTGCCAGCAGTGAAGCCGGAGGGGGCAATCAGCCCCAGCATTTT

V: TRBV24-1
J: TRBJ2-2
size: few
D: TRBD2
CDR3: CATSAAGGGRNTGELFF
DNA: TGTGCCACCAGTGCCGCGGGCGGGGGGCGAAACACCGGGGAGCTGTTTTTT

V: TRBV6-5
J: TRBJ2-7
size: .
D: .
CDR3: CASSQPRGLKYEQYF
DNA: TGTGCCAGCAGTCAACCCCGAGGACTAAAATACGAGCAGTACTTC

V: TRBV7-9
J: TRBJ2-7
size: .
D: .
CDR3: CASSGRTAAGYEQYF
DNA: TGTGCCAGCAGCGGCCGGACGGCCGCGGGGTACGAGCAGTACTTC

V: TRBV6-2/TRBV6-3
J: TRBJ2-7
size: .
D: .
CDR3: CASSYNIDEQYF
DNA: TGTGCCAGCAGTTACAATATCGACGAGCAGTACTTC

V: TRBV10-3
J: TRBJ2-2
size: .
D: TRBD2
CDR3: CAIGSTSGRNTGELFF
DNA: TGTGCCATCGGAAGCACTAGCGGGAGGAACACCGGGGAGCTGTTTTTT

V: TRBV19
J: TRBJ2-7
size: .
D: TRBD2
CDR3: CASSPGLASYEQYF
DNA: TGTGCCAGTAGTCCGGGACTAGCATCGTACGAGCAGTACTTC

V: TRBV18
J: TRBJ1-2
size: .
D: TRBD1
CDR3: CASSTRGLNGYTF
DNA: TGTGCCAGCTCAACAAGGGGGCTGAATGGCTACACCTTC

V: TRBV29-1
J: TRBJ1-2
size: .
D: .
CDR3: CSVVEGGYGYTF
DNA: TGCAGCGTAGTCGAAGGCGGCTATGGCTACACCTTC

V: TRBV7-9
J: TRBJ2-5
size: .
D: TRBD2
CDR3: CASSLGPGLAEETQYF
DNA: TGTGCCAGCAGCTTAGGCCCGGGACTAGCGGAAGAGACCCAGTACTTC

V: TRBV7-2
J: TRBJ1-5
size: once
D: .
CDR3: CASSPSTGYNQPQHF
DNA: TGTGCCAGCAGCCCGTCAACAGGGTACAATCAGCCCCAGCATTTT

V: TRBV5-5
J: TRBJ1-3
size: .
D: .
CDR3: CASSFGFGGIGNTIYF
DNA: TGTGCCAGCAGCTTCGGTTTCGGGGGGATTGGAAACACCATATATTTT

V: TRBV4-1
J: TRBJ2-3
size: .
D: TRBD1
CDR3: CASSQGDSPSTDTQYF
DNA: TGCGCCAGCAGCCAAGGGGACAGCCCTAGCACAGATACGCAGTATTTT

V: TRBV9
J: TRBJ1-1
size: .
D: .
CDR3: CASSVALNTEAFF
DNA: TGTGCCAGCAGCGTAGCCCTTAACACTGAAGCTTTCTTT

V: TRBV27
J: TRBJ1-3
size: .
D: .
CDR3: CASKLSLSGNTIYF
DNA: TGTGCCAGCAAGCTATCTCTCTCTGGAAACACCATATATTTT

V: TRBV3-1/TRBV3-2
J: TRBJ1-6
size: .
D: .
CDR3: CASSQTRGLNSPLHF
DNA: TGTGCCAGCAGCCAAACTCGAGGGCTAAATTCACCCCTCCACTTT

V: TRBV7-9
J: TRBJ1-6
size: .
D: TRBD1
CDR3: CASSLGDRRTPLHF
DNA: TGTGCCAGCAGCTTGGGGGACAGGAGGACACCCCTCCACTTT

V: TRBV18
J: TRBJ1-1
size: .
D: .
CDR3: CASSPDLNTEAFF
DNA: TGTGCCAGCTCACCGGACTTGAACACTGAAGCTTTCTTT

V: TRBV7-2
J: TRBJ2-7
size: .
D: .
CDR3: CASSPHRSSYEQYF
DNA: TGTGCCAGCAGCCCCCACAGGAGCTCCTACGAGCAGTACTTC

V: TRBV9
J: TRBJ2-2
size: .
D: TRBD2
CDR3: CASSPAGRAGELFF
DNA: TGTGCCAGCAGCCCGGCAGGGAGGGCCGGGGAGCTGTTTTTT

V: TRBV5-8
J: TRBJ1-1
size: .
D: .
CDR3: CASSLAGWDTEAFF
DNA: TGTGCCAGCAGCTTGGCGGGGTGGGACACTGAAGCTTTCTTT

V: TRBV5-1
J: TRBJ2-3
size: once
D: .
CDR3: CASSLGGPADTQYF
DNA: TGCGCCAGCAGCTTGGGGGGGCCTGCAGATACGCAGTATTTT

V: TRBV7-9
J: TRBJ2-2
size: .
D: TRBD1
CDR3: CASSPLPGQGTGELFF
DNA: TGTGCCAGCAGCCCCCTCCCGGGACAGGGTACCGGGGAGCTGTTTTTT

V: TRBV12-3/TRBV12-4
J: TRBJ2-1
size: .
D: .
CDR3: CASSLLGDEQFF
DNA: TGTGCCAGCAGTTTATTGGGCGATGAGCAGTTCTTC

V: TRBV4-3
J: TRBJ2-6
size: .
D: .
CDR3: CASSQGQSGANVLTF
DNA: TGCGCCAGCAGCCAAGGACAGTCTGGGGCCAACGTCCTGACTTTC

V: TRBV14
J: TRBJ2-3
size: .
D: .
CDR3: CASSQDYSGPFTDTQYF
DNA: TGTGCCAGCAGCCAAGATTACAGCGGGCCATTCACAGATACGCAGTATTTT

V: TRBV18
J: TRBJ2-7
size: once
D: TRBD1
CDR3: CASSSTGDVFYEQYF
DNA: TGTGCCAGCTCATCTACAGGGGACGTGTTTTACGAGCAGTACTTC

V: TRBV9
J: TRBJ2-1
size: once
D: .
CDR3: CASGEYNEQFF
DNA: TGTGCCAGCGGGGAGTACAATGAGCAGTTCTTC

V: TRBV18
J: TRBJ1-3
size: once
D: .
CDR3: CASAQTSDSGNTIYF
DNA: TGTGCCAGCGCACAGACTTCGGACTCTGGAAACACCATATATTTT

V: TRBV7-6
J: TRBJ2-3
size: .
D: .
CDR3: CASSLASTDTQYF
DNA: TGTGCCAGCAGCTTAGCTAGTACAGATACGCAGTATTTT

V: TRBV5-1
J: TRBJ1-4
size: .
D: .
CDR3: CASTGVGEKLFF
DNA: TGCGCCAGCACAGGGGTCGGTGAAAAACTGTTTTTT